These 20 T cell receptor beta chains share one sample of origin, sequenced in a study of T cell clusters in autoimmune cytopenias. TRB was amplified by touch-down multiplex PCR, primer pools A and B combined. Each CDR3 protein gets one entry in TCRdb, which reprocessed the multiplex PCR reads and gives no DNA. In all, the sample yields fewer than 8,500 distinct CDR3 sequences. TRB amplification used roughly 250 ng of peripheral blood genomic DNA. These data also formed part of another study, on T cell repertoires in aging, cancer and after chemotherapy.

Material: peripheral blood. The origin of the receptors is a human donor in good health.

V and J are TRBV19 and TRBJ1-1; the D call of TRBD1 rests on TCRdb alone, since no DNA is present to check it. Germline CDR1 reads LNHDA; CDR2 reads SQIVND (reference sequence). This CDR3 contains 13 residues. CDR3 protein: CASADRKNTEAFF.

The chain joins TRBV6-1 to TRBJ2-2; TCRdb calls TRBD1, which cannot be checked without DNA. There are 14 residues in the CDR3. Germline V lookup: CDR1 MNHNS, CDR2 SASEGT. Here the CDR3 reads CASEGQTNTGELFF.

V is TRBV6-2 or TRBV6-3 and J is TRBJ1-1. The CDR3 loop spans 14 amino acids. Germline-derived CDR1 and CDR2 are MNHEY and SVGEGT. The CDR3 loop reads CASSYSGRGAEAFF.

In terms of frequency, this clonotype is medium-sized. The V and J genes are TRBV29-1 and TRBJ2-5; the D call from TCRdb, TRBD2, cannot be confirmed without DNA. Germline V gives CDR1 SQVTM, CDR2 ANQGSEA. The CDR3 is 14 amino acids. CDR3 protein: CSVLRTSEGETQYF.

This clonotype is called medium-sized based on its frequency. The V and J genes are TRBV29-1 and TRBJ1-2; as DNA is missing, the TRBD1 call by TCRdb cannot be tested. This CDR3 is built from 13 residues. Germline CDR1 and CDR2: SQVTM and ANQGSEA. The CDR3 loop is CSVVKQGAKGYTF.

By frequency, this clonotype registers medium-sized. This CDR3 reads CSVDIAAGGRTEAFF. This chain uses TRBV29-1 with TRBJ1-1; TCRdb lists TRBD1, though no DNA is available to test this call. This CDR3 comprises 15 residues. Germline assignment: CDR1 SQVTM and CDR2 ANQGSEA.

The V gene is TRBV6-1, the J gene TRBJ1-2. The V gene's germline CDR1 is MNHNS and CDR2 SASEGT. The CDR3 consists of 13 residues. CDR3 loop: CASSLTDDYGYTF.

The chain is built from TRBV18 and TRBJ2-1. The CDR3 totals 15 residues. Per germline, CDR1 KGHSH and CDR2 LQKENI. The CDR3 loop is CASSLFVSTNNEQFF.

This clonotype is medium-sized by frequency. The rearrangement uses TRBV6-2 or TRBV6-3 and TRBJ2-2; lacking DNA, the TRBD1 call made by TCRdb goes unchecked. The CDR3 is made up of 14 amino acids. From germline, CDR1 is MNHEY and CDR2 SVGEGT. The CDR3 is CASSYDSSTGELFF.

Considering frequency, this clonotype is medium-sized. The gene calls are TRBV30 and TRBJ1-1; TCRdb returns TRBD1, unconfirmable since there is no DNA. Looked up from germline, CDR1 is GTSNPN and CDR2 is SVGIG (reference sequence). The CDR3 length is 12 residues. CDR3 in amino acids: CAWSRDRVGAFF.

V gene TRBV6-1 combines with J gene TRBJ1-5. Germline V lookup: CDR1 MNHNS, CDR2 SASEGT. The CDR3 is 17 amino acids. The CDR3 here is CASSEGSRFGGNQPQHF.

The V gene is TRBV6-6, the J gene TRBJ2-7; no DNA is available, so the TRBD2 call from TCRdb remains unchecked. From germline, CDR1 is MNHNY and CDR2 SVGAGI (reference sequence). The CDR3 is 17 amino acids. The CDR3 sequence: CASRAGRGLAGVYEQYF.

By frequency, this clonotype is medium-sized. The J gene is TRBJ2-3, the V gene TRBV5-4; checking the TCRdb D call of TRBD1 is not possible without DNA. CDR3 length: 15 residues. Germline V CDR1 and CDR2: SGHNT, YYREEE (reference sequence). The CDR3 loop is CASSQQGSSTDTQYF.

Frequency places this clonotype as medium-sized. The chain combines TRBV6-5 with TRBJ2-3; without DNA, the TCRdb call of TRBD2 cannot be checked. This CDR3 is built from 12 residues. The germline V gene has CDR1 MNHEY and CDR2 SVGAGI. Here the CDR3 reads CASSLGGDTQYF.

V is TRBV7-6 and J is TRBJ2-7; the TCRdb call, TRBD1, lacks DNA for checking. This CDR3 is built from 14 residues. Per germline, CDR1 SGHVS and CDR2 FNYEAQ. CDR3 loop: CASSYGQGINEQYF.

The chain combines TRBV6-2 or TRBV6-3 with TRBJ1-6; no DNA is available, so the TRBD1 call from TCRdb remains unchecked. Germline V gene lookup returns CDR1 MNHEY and CDR2 SVGEGT. The CDR3 length is 15 residues. The CDR3 is CASRPNSRENSPLHF.

The chain links TRBV7-6 to TRBJ2-1. Germline V gene lookup returns CDR1 SGHVS and CDR2 FNYEAQ. The CDR3 has 16 amino acids. The CDR3 protein is CAGSLPRGGSYNEQFF.

CDR3 loop: CASSPRGYTGELFF. The rearrangement links TRBV27 to TRBJ2-2; TCRdb picks TRBD1, but there is no DNA to check that call. The CDR3 totals 14 residues. Per germline, CDR1 MNHEY and CDR2 SMNVEV (reference sequence).

This clonotype shows up as medium-sized by frequency. This CDR3 reads CASSTTGRTGELFF. The rearrangement uses TRBV19 and TRBJ2-2; checking the TCRdb D call of TRBD1 is not possible without DNA. Looked up from germline, CDR1 is LNHDA and CDR2 is SQIVND (reference sequence). The CDR3 consists of 14 residues.

The V call is TRBV5-6, the J call TRBJ2-1. Germline V gives CDR1 SGHDT, CDR2 YYEEEE. This CDR3 is 15 amino acids long. This CDR3 is CASSLAQELYNEQFF.